This T cell receptor beta chain is drawn from a study of spatial heterogeneity in lung cancer. Time point denoted: sample taken at primary tumor resection. From tumor, nontumor lung or frozen PBMC, whole RNA was taken unsorted for sequencing. There are 14 residues in the CDR3. V dropped 6 bases and J dropped 5; count of bases not matched to a gene: 8. This clonotype was detected a few times. Single TCR cDNA molecules each had their own unique molecular identifier. One entry per CDR3 protein, called by TCRdb with MiXCR from the 5' RACE reads. The sample records approximately 82,000 distinct CDR3 sequences, around an eighth being singletons.

The TCR sequence derives from a male donor with early-stage non-small cell lung cancer. The gene calls are TRBV12-3 or TRBV12-4 and TRBJ1-1, with TRBD1 identical over 8 bases. Sequencing was performed on PBMCs, taken at surgery. The CDR3 is CASSLTGERTEAFF. The CDR3 coding sequence is TGTGCCAGCAGCTTGACAGGGGAGAGGACTGAAGCTTTCTTT.